The present entry profiles one T cell receptor (beta chain) with its context. Its antigen remains unidentified. This entry belongs to a study of cytomegalovirus exposure and HLA in healthy donors. Study-level findings and limits: CMV antigen specificity of a few CMV-associated chains was confirmed in vitro. Reported results showed that the classifier diagnosed cytomegalovirus status with high specificity and sensitivity.

Profiled with immunoSEQ multiplex PCR; TCRdb holds only in-frame clones, not every one. The repertoire holds approximately 220,000 clones, approximately 90% seen once, with 0.85% to 1.2% in the top ten. The CDR3 runs 14 residues. V lost 6 bases to trimming and J lost 9 bases, with 20 bases between them. Germline loops: CDR1 MDHEN, CDR2 SYDVKM. Donors were drawn from the approximately 110-subject validation cohort, separate from the roughly 700-subject first cohort. The chain uses TRBV28 and TRBJ1-2; D not resolved. Sample: PBMCs. This receptor was obtained from a woman between 18 and 29 years old in good health and CMV-seronegative. The CDR3 is CASRQSFSAGSYTF. The CDR3, as DNA: TGTGCCAGCAGACAAAGTTTCTCGGCCGGGAGCTACACCTTC.